Listed here are 23 T cell receptor beta chains from one sample, sequenced in a study of T cell repertoires in cytomegalovirus infection. TCRdb analysed the reads with MiXCR anew, one entry per CDR3 protein. Of approximately 250,000 distinct CDR3 sequences in the sample, more than 9% were seen once. Sequenced: PBMCs. The receptors shown here come from a human donor in good health (CMV status not recorded). Some clones in this sample may be carry-over from other donors' samples.

This clonotype was seen only a few times. This chain connects TRBV6-5 to TRBJ1-1; D remains unclear. Germline CDR1 reads MNHEY; CDR2 reads SVGAGI. V lost 5 bases, J lost 6 bases, and 13 bases lay in between. The length of the CDR3 is 13 residues. The CDR3 protein is CASSPSGQPEAFF. In DNA form, the CDR3 reads TGTGCCAGCAGTCCCTCCGGGCAGCCTGAAGCTTTCTTT.

The chain is built from TRBV20-1 and TRBJ2-3; 8 nucleotides line up with TRBD1. Germline V gives CDR1 DFQATT, CDR2 SNEGSKA (reference sequence). The CDR3 covers 14 residues. With 6 bases clipped from V and 6 bases from J, the junction kept 11 bases outside the gene matches. CDR3 sequence (DNA): TGCAGTGCCCGACTCCTCCAGGGGGCCGATACGCAGTATTTT. Its protein product is CSARLLQGADTQYF.

The sample holds a few counts of this clonotype. The J gene is TRBJ1-2, the V gene TRBV28, with TRBD1 identical over 10 bases. Germline CDR1 MDHEN, CDR2 SYDVKM. This CDR3 is built from 16 residues. V dropped 6 bases and J dropped 5; count of bases not matched to a gene: 12. Written as DNA, the CDR3 is TGTGCCAGCAGGGGGGACAGGGGCCACCTCTTTTATGGCTACACCTTC. As protein: CASRGDRGHLFYGYTF.

This clonotype was seen ten or more times. V usage is TRBV7-2 and J usage is TRBJ2-1; 10 nucleotides line up with TRBD2. Germline V gene sequence: CDR1 SGHTA, CDR2 FQGNSA. The CDR3 spans 17 residues. Losses at the gene ends were 4 bases for V and 3 bases for J; bases not matched to a gene: 9. The CDR3 region has the DNA TGTGCCAGCAGCTCCCCAGCGGGGGGGCCCCGCTACAATGAGCAGTTCTTC. Translated, it gives CASSSPAGGPRYNEQFF. The full variable domain, completed using reference TRBV7-2 and TRBJ2-1, is GAGVSQSPSNKVTEKGKDVELRCDPISGHTALYWYRQSLGQGLEFLIYFQGNSAPDKSGLPSDRFSAERTGGSVSTLTIQRTQQEDSAVYLCASSSPAGGPRYNEQFFGPGTRLTVL.

This clonotype was picked up many times. The rearrangement links TRBV6-2 or TRBV6-3 to TRBJ2-1, with a weak D call TRBD2 (5 bases). V was cut by 6 bases and J by 1 base, with 13 bases left in between. Germline V gene lookup returns CDR1 MNHEY and CDR2 SVGEGT. This CDR3 spans 15 amino acids. The CDR3 sequence is CASRGTRGSYNEQFF. The CDR3 DNA sequence: TGTGCCAGCAGAGGAACCCGAGGGTCCTACAATGAGCAGTTCTTC.

The sample holds many counts of this clonotype. The rearrangement uses TRBV7-2 and TRBJ1-3; maybe TRBD1 (6 bases). Trimming stripped 5 bases from V and 0 bases from J, with 11 bases between. Germline lookup yields CDR1 SGHTA and CDR2 FQGNSA. The CDR3 loop spans 15 amino acids. CDR3 protein: CASSRTGISGNTIYF. CDR3 in DNA: TGTGCCAGCAGCAGAACAGGGATCTCTGGAAACACCATATATTTT. Filled out from reference TRBV7-2 and TRBJ1-3, the complete variable domain reads GAGVSQSPSNKVTEKGKDVELRCDPISGHTALYWYRQSLGQGLEFLIYFQGNSAPDKSGLPSDRFSAERTGGSVSTLTIQRTQQEDSAVYLCASSRTGISGNTIYFGEGSWLTVV.

The chain uses TRBV7-2 and TRBJ1-4; D remains unclear. Germline values: CDR1 SGHTA, CDR2 FQGNSA. Trimming removed 2 bases at V and 6 bases at J, with 13 bases between. This CDR3 has 15 residues. The CDR3 protein is CASSLNLGSDEKLFF. Here the CDR3 DNA reads TGTGCCAGCAGCTTAAACCTGGGGTCGGATGAAAAACTGTTTTTT.

This clonotype was observed at least ten times. CDR3 bases: TGCGCCAGCAGCCAAGAAGGGGGACCTAGAGGAGATACGCAGTATTTT. As protein: CASSQEGGPRGDTQYF. V usage is TRBV4-3 and J usage is TRBJ2-3; a weak D match, TRBD1 (6 bases). The germline V gene has CDR1 LGHNA and CDR2 YSLEER. This CDR3 contains 16 residues. V was trimmed by 0 bases and J by 5 bases, leaving 15 bases between them.

In this sample, this clonotype turned up many times. CDR3 coding DNA: TGTGCCAGCAGCCGATATACCTCGGGAGACACTGAAGCTTTCTTT. Translation gives CASSRYTSGDTEAFF. The chain combines TRBV7-9 with TRBJ1-1; no firm D call. The CDR3 runs to 15 residues. The V and J ends lost 5 bases and 3 bases respectively, with 16 bases between them. Germline-derived CDR1 and CDR2 are SEHNR and FQNEAQ (reference sequence).

This clonotype has at least ten counts. The J gene is TRBJ1-5, the V gene TRBV7-2, with a weak D call TRBD1 (6 bases). CDR1 and CDR2 (germline): SGHTA, FQGNSA. The V end lost 4 bases, the J end lost 6 bases, and 25 bases lay between the germline ends. The CDR3 extends over 18 amino acids. The CDR3 DNA is TGTGCCAGCAGCTCCCCGGGGGGCCAGGTTCTCGGGGGTCAGCCCCAGCATTTT. Amino acids: CASSSPGGQVLGGQPQHF.

The chain carries TRBV19 and TRBJ2-1, with D perhaps TRBD1 or TRBD2 (5 bases each). The CDR3 is 13 residues long. The V gene's germline CDR1 is LNHDA and CDR2 SQIVND (reference sequence). V was cut by 4 bases and J by 4 bases, with 8 bases left in between. The CDR3 bases are TGTGCCAGTAGTACGGGACGGTACAATGAGCAGTTCTTC. Residues: CASSTGRYNEQFF.

This clonotype was seen only a few times. J is TRBJ1-1 and V is TRBV29-1; 7 nucleotides align to TRBD1. CDR1 and CDR2 (germline): SQVTM, ANQGSEA. This CDR3 is 14 amino acids long. Losses at the gene ends were 4 bases for V and 1 base for J; bases not matched to a gene: 6. In DNA form, the CDR3 reads TGCAGCGTTGCCAAGGGGGCCCGGAACACTGAAGCTTTCTTT. As protein: CSVAKGARNTEAFF.

This clonotype has ten or more counts. V is TRBV7-2 and J is TRBJ1-3, with TRBD1 matching over 7 bases. The CDR3 spans 15 residues. Trimming removed 5 bases from V and 5 bases from J; junction bases left unmatched: 9. Germline CDR1 and CDR2: SGHTA and FQGNSA. The CDR3 sequence is CASSENRGPRNTIYF. The CDR3 bases are TGTGCCAGCAGCGAAAACAGGGGTCCGCGAAACACCATATATTTT.

The table lists this clonotype with many counts. This sequence joins TRBV28 and TRBJ2-5; D possibly matches TRBD1 or TRBD2 (6 bases each). The CDR3 covers 16 residues. Trimming left V 4 bases short and J 5 bases short, with 20 bases between. Germline V gene lookup returns CDR1 MDHEN and CDR2 SYDVKM. CDR3 in amino acids: CASSWGAGTTEETQYF. DNA for the CDR3: TGTGCCAGCAGTTGGGGGGCTGGGACCACCGAGGAGACCCAGTACTTC.

The table lists this clonotype with a few counts. This chain connects TRBV5-6 to TRBJ2-7; D unresolved. CDR1 is SGHDT, CDR2 YYEEEE, per germline. V was shortened by 0 bases and J by 7 bases, with 8 bases between the two germline ends. This CDR3 has 12 amino acids. The CDR3 spells CASSLAKREQYF. CDR3 nucleotides: TGTGCCAGCAGCTTGGCCAAGAGGGAGCAGTACTTC.

In this sample, this clonotype turned up a few times. This chain connects TRBV5-1 to TRBJ2-2, with 8 bases identical to TRBD2. V lost 4 bases, J lost 3 bases, and 8 bases stayed unmatched. This CDR3 contains 16 residues. Germline lookup yields CDR1 SGHRS and CDR2 YFSETQ. The CDR3 sequence is CASSPLAGSDTGELFF. CDR3 coding DNA: TGCGCCAGCAGCCCCTTAGCGGGATCTGACACCGGGGAGCTGTTTTTT.

There are a few counts of this clonotype. J is TRBJ2-5 and V is TRBV20-1, with D perhaps matching TRBD2 (6 bases). V was clipped by 3 bases and J by 4 bases, with 9 bases between them. Germline loops: CDR1 DFQATT, CDR2 SNEGSKA (reference sequence). The length of the CDR3 is 12 residues. The CDR3 DNA follows: TGCAGTGCTAGGGCAGCGGGAGAGACCCAGTACTTC. It codes for CSARAAGETQYF.

V is TRBV5-1 and J is TRBJ1-1, with D possibly matching TRBD1 (5 bases). Germline V gene sequence: CDR1 SGHRS, CDR2 YFSETQ. This CDR3 has 16 residues. The ends were cut back, 3 bases at V and 5 bases at J, with 20 bases in the middle. The chain's CDR3 is CASSYGGENGYTEAFF. CDR3 coding DNA: TGCGCCAGCAGCTATGGAGGGGAGAACGGGTATACTGAAGCTTTCTTT.

This clonotype was picked up many times. The V call is TRBV7-6, the J call TRBJ1-5; 10 positions match TRBD1. The CDR3 spans 16 residues. Germline CDR1 reads SGHVS; CDR2 reads FNYEAQ. V trimming: 5 bases; J trimming: 3 bases; junction bases outside the gene matches: 7. The CDR3 protein is CASSPGTGVPNQPQHF. CDR3 bases: TGTGCCAGCAGCCCAGGGACAGGGGTTCCCAATCAGCCCCAGCATTTT.

This clonotype was seen repeatedly, ten times or more. The rearrangement joins TRBV7-2 to TRBJ1-6; D may be TRBD1 (6 bases). Trimming took 3 bases from V and 0 from J, leaving 15 bases between them. Per germline, CDR1 SGHTA and CDR2 FQGNSA. This CDR3 has 18 amino acids. The CDR3 is CASSFLTGTSSYNSPLHF. The CDR3 DNA follows: TGTGCCAGCAGCTTCCTGACAGGAACGAGCTCCTATAATTCACCCCTCCACTTT.

V and J are TRBV7-2 and TRBJ2-5; D not resolved. The V gene lost 1 base and the J gene lost 5 bases, with 11 bases spanning the gap. CDR3 length: 14 residues. CDR1 is SGHTA, CDR2 FQGNSA, per germline. This CDR3 is CASSLVGPPETQYF. For the CDR3, the DNA is TGTGCCAGCAGCTTAGTTGGGCCGCCCGAGACCCAGTACTTC.

This clonotype was observed at least ten times. The V gene is TRBV7-2, the J gene TRBJ1-1; the D is unclear. Germline loops: CDR1 SGHTA, CDR2 FQGNSA. This CDR3 is 15 amino acids long. V was cut by 2 bases and J by 4 bases, with 14 bases left in between. CDR3 coding DNA: TGTGCCAGCAGCTTATCCGCCGCGGGCCCCACTGAAGCTTTCTTT. It yields the protein CASSLSAAGPTEAFF.

This clonotype came up many times. This rearrangement joins TRBV7-6 to TRBJ2-2; D ambiguous. The germline V gene encodes CDR1 SGHVS and CDR2 FNYEAQ. Between the trimmed V and J ends, which lost 6 bases and 0 bases, there was a span of 8 bases. The CDR3 has 14 amino acids. For the CDR3, the DNA is TGTGCCAGCAGGGCCTTTACGAACACCGGGGAGCTGTTTTTT. It codes for CASRAFTNTGELFF.